A selection of T cell receptor beta chains follows, all from one sample in a study of CXCR3-negative and CXCR3-positive naive CD8 T cells. From its re-call of the 5' RACE reads, TCRdb lists each CDR3 protein once, without DNA. This listing includes tens of thousands of distinct CDR3 sequences. Material for sequencing was naive CXCR3+ CD8+ T cells from blood. The origin of the receptors is a human donor in good health. Some clones in this sample may be carry-over from other donors' samples. CDR3s include the opening cysteine and the closing phenylalanine or tryptophan.

J,V,length,CDR3
TRBJ2-7,TRBV29-1,11,CSVALGLEQYF
TRBJ1-1,TRBV12-3/TRBV12-4,15,CASSLPPGMNTEAFF
TRBJ2-5,TRBV29-1,13,CSVGGVGELTQYF
TRBJ2-7,TRBV29-1,13,CSVRTGSSYEQYF
TRBJ2-4,TRBV18,17,CASSPNDRESGKNIQYF
TRBJ2-7,TRBV5-1,15,CASSRGRGMAYEQYF
TRBJ2-1,TRBV21-1,15,CASRTRDREYNEQFF
TRBJ2-2,TRBV29-1,15,CSVEPTGTDTGELFF
TRBJ1-1,TRBV28,14,CASSLRTGNTEAFF
TRBJ2-3,TRBV29-1,19,CSVDGFPGGGSISTDTQYF
TRBJ2-1,TRBV12-3/TRBV12-4,15,CASSLEEREYNEQFF
TRBJ1-4,TRBV4-1,17,CASSLLPTSMTNEKLFF
TRBJ2-1,TRBV2,15,CASSFDSSSYNEQFF
TRBJ2-2,TRBV4-2,15,CASSQGLAGTGELFF
TRBJ2-2,TRBV15,14,CATSPRPNTGELFF
TRBJ2-7,TRBV7-6,15,CASRPVEGEIYEQYF
TRBJ2-7,TRBV28,14,CATTRITPGREQYF
TRBJ1-1,TRBV9,17,CASSHRTGPRVDTEAFF
TRBJ2-2,TRBV28,15,CASSSGTPNTGELFF
TRBJ2-3,TRBV29-1,16,CSVVRTSGYYTDTQYF
TRBJ1-6,TRBV28,13,CASRIERDSPLHF
TRBJ2-3,TRBV28,15,CASSLRTYDTDTQYF
TRBJ2-5,TRBV20-1,14,CSAQGGGPEETQYF
TRBJ2-3,TRBV28,13,CASSGGGADTQYF
TRBJ1-5,TRBV7-9,15,CASSPISGRVEPQHF
TRBJ2-1,TRBV7-6,19,CASSPAAGGDIPLYNEQFF
TRBJ2-7,TRBV5-1,13,CASSPRTGIEQYF
TRBJ2-4,TRBV5-1,13,CASSPGEGDIQYF
TRBJ2-5,TRBV5-5,15,CASSFTGGQGETQYF
TRBJ2-3,TRBV7-6,13,CASSLMYTDTQYF
TRBJ2-2,TRBV5-1,12,CASSEPTGELFF
TRBJ2-1,TRBV28,15,CASTNTPRGYNEQFF
TRBJ2-1,TRBV6-5,15,CASSATGTGYNEQFF
TRBJ2-7,TRBV7-2,14,CASSPRAATYEQYF
TRBJ2-7,TRBV4-3,17,CASSQDFGTSATYEQYF
TRBJ2-2,TRBV2,13,CASTGTDTGELFF
TRBJ1-1,TRBV29-1,12,CSVVDRDPEAFF
TRBJ2-1,TRBV3-1,18,CASSQATGGRRKRERQFF
TRBJ2-5,TRBV12-3/TRBV12-4,15,CASSRGEREEETQYF
TRBJ2-3,TRBV28,19,CASSLGPPALATSTDTQYF
TRBJ2-1,TRBV25-1,14,CASSGILAGNEQFF
TRBJ1-3,TRBV7-9,15,CASSLAVNSGNTIYF
TRBJ2-1,TRBV7-8,16,CASSLAPGVTNNEQFF
TRBJ2-7,TRBV15,14,CATSKEGPHHEQYF
TRBJ2-7,TRBV5-1,13,CASSVGGDYEQYF
TRBJ2-3,TRBV6-2/TRBV6-3,12,CASTTPRDTQYF
TRBJ2-7,TRBV2,12,CASSDRGHERYF
TRBJ2-7,TRBV20-1,12,CSARYEGWEQYF
TRBJ2-1,TRBV15,17,CATSRDRRENGYNEQFF
TRBJ1-1,TRBV29-1,12,CSVTGRESEAFF